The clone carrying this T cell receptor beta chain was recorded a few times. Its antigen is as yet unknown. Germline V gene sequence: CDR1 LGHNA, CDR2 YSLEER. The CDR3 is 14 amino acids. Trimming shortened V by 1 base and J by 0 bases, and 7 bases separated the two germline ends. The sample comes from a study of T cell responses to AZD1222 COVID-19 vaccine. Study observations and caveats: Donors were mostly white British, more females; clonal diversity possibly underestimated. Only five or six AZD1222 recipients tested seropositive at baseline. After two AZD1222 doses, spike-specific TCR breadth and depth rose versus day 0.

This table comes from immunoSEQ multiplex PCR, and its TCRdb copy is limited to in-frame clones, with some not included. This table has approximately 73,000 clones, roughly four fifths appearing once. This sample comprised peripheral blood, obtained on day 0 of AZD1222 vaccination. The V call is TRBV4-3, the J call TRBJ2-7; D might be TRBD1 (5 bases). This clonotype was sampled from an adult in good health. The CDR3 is CASSQGQNSYEQYF. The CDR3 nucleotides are TGCGCCAGCAGCCAAGGACAGAACTCCTACGAGCAGTACTTC.